The present T cell receptor beta chain was sequenced within a study of blood T cell repertoires in COVID-19. The germline V gene encodes CDR1 MRHNA and CDR2 SNTAGT. Trimming stripped 4 bases from V and 5 bases from J, with 20 bases between. The CDR3 covers 17 residues. Here immunoSEQ multiplex PCR was the method, and the copy in TCRdb shows in-frame clones only, minus some. The sample includes roughly 160,000 clones, 65% to 80% seen only once; the top ten take 15% to 20%. This sequence originates from a woman in her 70s in a cohort exposed to, infected with or recovered from COVID-19 (not recorded which). The source material was PBMCs or T cells enriched from blood (not recorded which). V gene TRBV6-4 combines with J gene TRBJ2-2; a possible D gene is TRBD2 (6 bases). The CDR3 DNA follows: TGTGCCAGCAGTGTGCCGGGAGACGCCCGCGGGACCGGGGAGCTGTTTTTT. Its protein product is CASSVPGDARGTGELFF.